The clone carrying this T cell receptor (beta chain) showed up many times. This record comes from a study of T cell repertoires in cytomegalovirus infection. TCRdb re-derived calls from the reads in MiXCR, one entry per CDR3 protein. The sample includes approximately 490,000 distinct CDR3 sequences, approximately 10% seen only once; the top ten take roughly 10%. The receptor's source is a human donor in good health (CMV status not recorded). Some clones in this sample may be carry-over from other donors' samples. Sequenced sample: PBMCs.

The CDR3, as DNA: TGTGCCAGCAGCTTGGCTGGGGCAACTCAGCCCCAGCATTTT. Protein: CASSLAGATQPQHF. The genes are TRBV5-6 and TRBJ1-5; possible D gene TRBD1, 5 bases. The V and J ends lost 0 bases and 6 bases respectively, with 10 bases between them. The V gene's germline CDR1 is SGHDT and CDR2 YYEEEE. The CDR3 length is 14 residues.